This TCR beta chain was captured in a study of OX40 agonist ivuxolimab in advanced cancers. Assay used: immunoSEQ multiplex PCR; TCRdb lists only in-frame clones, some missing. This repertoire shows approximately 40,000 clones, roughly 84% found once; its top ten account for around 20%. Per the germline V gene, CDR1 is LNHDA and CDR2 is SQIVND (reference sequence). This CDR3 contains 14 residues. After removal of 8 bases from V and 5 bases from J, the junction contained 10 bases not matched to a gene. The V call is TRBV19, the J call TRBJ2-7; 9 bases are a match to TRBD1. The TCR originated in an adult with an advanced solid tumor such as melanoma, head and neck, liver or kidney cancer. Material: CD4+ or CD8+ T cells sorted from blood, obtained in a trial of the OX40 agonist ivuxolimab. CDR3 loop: CASAPGTGFHEQYF. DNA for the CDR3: TGTGCCAGTGCCCCCGGGACAGGGTTCCACGAGCAGTACTTC.